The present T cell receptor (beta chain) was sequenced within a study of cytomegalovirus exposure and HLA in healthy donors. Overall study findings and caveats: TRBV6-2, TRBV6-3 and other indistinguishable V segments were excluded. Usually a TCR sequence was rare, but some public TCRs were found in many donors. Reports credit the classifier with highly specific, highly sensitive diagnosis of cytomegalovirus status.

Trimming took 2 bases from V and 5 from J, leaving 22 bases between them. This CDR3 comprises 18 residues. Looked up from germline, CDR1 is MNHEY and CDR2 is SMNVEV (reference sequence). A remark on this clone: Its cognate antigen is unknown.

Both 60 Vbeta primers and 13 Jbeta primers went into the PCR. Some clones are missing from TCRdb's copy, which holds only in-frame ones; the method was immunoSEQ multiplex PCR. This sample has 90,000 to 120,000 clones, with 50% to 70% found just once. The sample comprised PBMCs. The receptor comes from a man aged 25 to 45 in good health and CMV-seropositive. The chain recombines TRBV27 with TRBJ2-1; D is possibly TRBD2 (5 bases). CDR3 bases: TGTGCCAGCAGTTTACTAAGCGTGGTGGACTTACTGAACAATGAGCAGTTCTTC. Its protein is CASSLLSVVDLLNNEQFF.